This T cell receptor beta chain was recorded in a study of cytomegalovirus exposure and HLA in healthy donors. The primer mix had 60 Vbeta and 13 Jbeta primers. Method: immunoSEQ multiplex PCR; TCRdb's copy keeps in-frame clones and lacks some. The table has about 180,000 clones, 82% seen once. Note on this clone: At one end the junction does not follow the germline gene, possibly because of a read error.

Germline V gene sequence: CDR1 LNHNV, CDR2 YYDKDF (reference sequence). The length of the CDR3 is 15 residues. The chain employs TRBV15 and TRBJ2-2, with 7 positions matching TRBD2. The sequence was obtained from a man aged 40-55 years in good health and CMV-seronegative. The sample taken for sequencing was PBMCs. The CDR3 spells CATSRDGRNAGELFF. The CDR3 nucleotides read TGTGCCACCAGCAGAGACGGGAGGAACGCCGGGGAGCTGTTTTTT.